Reported below is one T cell receptor (beta chain). Some clones are missing from TCRdb's copy, which holds only in-frame ones; the method was immunoSEQ multiplex PCR. The repertoire has 55,000 to 70,000 clones, 85% to 90% of them found once; the top ten carry approximately 2%. These data are taken from a study of OX40 agonist ivuxolimab in advanced cancers. About the research overall: Aged about 20 to 80 with a mean of approximately 60 years, they were less than 90% male.

Germline CDR1 and CDR2: MGHRA and YSYEKL. The V gene lost 4 bases and the J gene lost 8 bases, with 19 bases spanning the gap. The CDR3 contains 15 residues. Sequencing was performed on CD4+ or CD8+ T cells sorted from blood, taken in a trial of the OX40 agonist ivuxolimab. V usage is TRBV4-1 and J usage is TRBJ2-3; D unresolved. This sequence was found in an adult with an advanced solid tumor such as melanoma, head and neck, liver or kidney cancer. Here the CDR3 reads CASSPSTSVLVTQYF. Here the CDR3 DNA reads TGCGCCAGCAGCCCAAGTACGTCGGTGTTAGTTACGCAGTATTTT.